These 8 T cell receptor beta chains share one sample of origin, sequenced in a study of Graves' ophthalmopathy and Graves' hyperthyroidism. Scientists amplified the TCR beta CDR3 regions from RNA transcripts. HTBI primers served in a first-round RT-PCR, which a second-round multiplex PCR followed. In TCRdb, the multiplex PCR reads were re-called with MiXCR into one record per CDR3 protein. The sample carries roughly 410,000 distinct CDR3 sequences, about 16% recorded once. Sequencing was performed on peripheral blood. The receptors derive from a woman between 18 and 29 years old with stable Graves' hyperthyroidism.

In its sample, this clonotype was seen many times. The rearrangement joins TRBV6-5 to TRBJ1-6; D is perhaps TRBD1 (6 bases). CDR3 length: 16 residues. Between the trimmed V and J ends, which lost 2 bases and 6 bases, there was a span of 14 bases. Germline V CDR1 and CDR2: MNHEY, SVGAGI. The CDR3 reads CASSYGATGLNSPLHF. The DNA of the CDR3 is TGTGCCAGCAGTTACGGGGCGACAGGACTTAATTCACCCCTCCACTTT.

This clonotype showed up many times. V gene TRBV11-2 combines with J gene TRBJ1-6; TRBD1 matches 8 bases. CDR1 is SGHAT, CDR2 FQNNGV, per germline. The CDR3 spans 14 residues. The junction had 4 bases not matched to a gene; V was cut back by 3 bases and J by 9 bases. CDR3 in amino acids: CASSFPGGGSPLHF. The CDR3 bases are TGTGCCAGCAGCTTCCCAGGGGGCGGTTCACCCCTCCACTTT.

The genes are TRBV12-5 and TRBJ1-5; the D gene is possibly TRBD1 (5 bases). Germline CDR1 LGHNT, CDR2 FRNRAP. V was pared by 7 bases and J by 0 bases, with 13 bases between. This CDR3 has 15 residues. This CDR3 is CASAWGTNSNQPQHF. DNA of the CDR3: TGTGCTAGTGCCTGGGGCACCAATAGCAATCAGCCCCAGCATTTT.

This clonotype has at least ten counts. The rearrangement joins TRBV20-1 to TRBJ2-5; D perhaps matches TRBD2 (6 bases). The V end was cut by 3 bases, the J end by 7 bases, with 18 bases between. The germline gives CDR1 DFQATT, CDR2 SNEGSKA (reference sequence). The length of the CDR3 is 14 residues. CDR3 coding DNA: TGCAGTGCTAGGGGCCCTTCTAGGCGGGGGACCCAGTACTTC. Translated: CSARGPSRRGTQYF.

This clonotype was counted between two and nine times. The chain uses TRBV7-6 and TRBJ2-7; 8 positions match TRBD2. The germline CDR1 and CDR2 sequences are SGHVS and FNYEAQ. J lost 0 bases, V lost 1 base, and 5 bases had no gene match. The CDR3 has 16 amino acids. CDR3 coding DNA: TGTGCCAGCAGCTTAGTCTCCGGGGGGGCCTCCTACGAGCAGTACTTC. It encodes CASSLVSGGASYEQYF.

The rearrangement links TRBV6-1 to TRBJ2-7; no firm D call. Germline V lookup: CDR1 MNHNS, CDR2 SASEGT. The CDR3 has 13 amino acids. The ends were cut back, 10 bases at V and 6 bases at J, with 19 bases in the middle. The CDR3 coding sequence is TGTGCCACCTTCGGAAGAGAAGCAGCCGAGCAGTACTTC. This codes for CATFGREAAEQYF.

This clonotype appeared a few times. The chain combines TRBV11-2 with TRBJ1-4; 7 nucleotides match TRBD1. The CDR3 contains 15 residues. Germline values: CDR1 SGHAT, CDR2 FQNNGV. The ends lost 3 bases at V and 5 bases at J; junction bases unmatched: 6. The CDR3 DNA sequence: TGTGCCAGCAGCTTGGAGACAGGGATCAATGAAAAACTGTTTTTT. Protein sequence: CASSLETGINEKLFF.

This clonotype was picked up a small number of times. The chain joins TRBV11-1 to TRBJ2-5; TRBD2 aligns across 7 bases. V was pared by 1 base and J by 0 bases, with 8 bases of the junction left unmatched. The CDR3 is 17 residues long. Germline CDR1 reads SGHAT; CDR2 reads FQDESV (reference sequence). The CDR3 DNA reads TGTGCCAGCAGCTTAGTCGGGCCTAGCGGTTACCAAGAGACCCAGTACTTC. Protein sequence: CASSLVGPSGYQETQYF. Using reference TRBV11-1 and TRBJ2-5 for the parts outside the CDR3, the full variable domain is EAEVAQSPRYKITEKSQAVAFWCDPISGHATLYWYRQILGQGPELLVQFQDESVVDDSQLPKDRFSAERLKGVDSTLKIQPAELGDSAMYLCASSLVGPSGYQETQYFGPGTRLLVL.